Following are 17 T cell receptor beta chains from one sample sequenced in a study of shared clonotypes between healthy human individuals. The naive CD8 population came from CD45RO-negative cells selected for CCR7, without terminally differentiated effector memory CD45RA+ cells. Clones were read by immunoSEQ multiplex PCR, and TCRdb kept only the in-frame ones, dropping some. Of some 2,000,000 clones listed, about 94% are singletons. The sample taken for sequencing was naive CD8+ T cells sorted from blood. These receptors were obtained from a young man in good health.

V and J are TRBV2 and TRBJ2-7; D uncertain. This CDR3 comprises 14 residues. Per the germline V gene, CDR1 is SNHLY and CDR2 is FYNNEI. V lost 2 bases to trimming and J lost 3 bases, with 11 bases between them. The CDR3 loop is CASSEYQIRYEQYF. CDR3 sequence (DNA): TGTGCCAGCAGTGAATACCAGATCCGCTACGAGCAGTACTTC.

Of note for this clone: The sample carries other DNA sequences with the same CDR3. The V gene is TRBV7-9, the J gene TRBJ2-2; the D gene is possibly TRBD2 (6 bases). V was clipped by 3 bases and J by 1 base, with 6 bases between them. Germline loops: CDR1 SEHNR, CDR2 FQNEAQ (reference sequence). The CDR3 consists of 14 residues. The CDR3 bases are TGTGCCAGCAGCTTTAGCGGGAACACCGGGGAGCTGTTTTTT. Translating it yields CASSFSGNTGELFF.

Comments on this clone: This sample also contains other DNA sequences that code for the same CDR3. The chain links TRBV19 to TRBJ2-7, with D tentatively TRBD1 (6 bases). The germline V gene encodes CDR1 LNHDA and CDR2 SQIVND (reference sequence). V was trimmed by 6 bases and J by 1 base, leaving 10 bases between them. The CDR3 extends over 13 amino acids. In nucleotides, the CDR3 is TGTGCCAGTAGCTACGGACAGTCCTACGAGCAGTACTTC. Residues: CASSYGQSYEQYF.

This chain uses TRBV6-1 with TRBJ2-7; a possible D gene is TRBD1 (6 bases). Per the germline V gene, CDR1 is MNHNS and CDR2 is SASEGT. Trimming removed 6 bases from V and 7 bases from J, with 22 bases in between. The CDR3 sequence is 15 residues long. The CDR3 sequence: CASRINRASLDEQYF. The CDR3 coding sequence is TGTGCCAGCAGGATAAACAGGGCCTCCCTCGATGAGCAGTACTTC.

About this clone: This sample includes further DNA sequences coding for the same CDR3. The CDR3 reads CASSLEGSSYEQYF. CDR3 in DNA: TGCGCCAGCAGCTTAGAGGGGTCCAGCTACGAGCAGTACTTC. V and J are TRBV5-1 and TRBJ2-7; either TRBD1 or TRBD2 may fit D (5 bases each). V was trimmed by 2 bases and J by 3 bases, leaving 12 bases between them. Per the germline V gene, CDR1 is SGHRS and CDR2 is YFSETQ. The CDR3 has 14 residues.

This clone has a single count. V usage is TRBV4-1 and J usage is TRBJ2-7; TRBD2 aligns across 9 bases. The V segment lost 1 base and the J segment 6 bases; nucleotides outside the gene matches: 10. The CDR3 contains 16 residues. Germline values: CDR1 MGHRA, CDR2 YSYEKL. Here the CDR3 reads CASSQAAASGTSEQYF. The CDR3 DNA reads as TGCGCCAGCAGCCAAGCGGCCGCTAGCGGGACCAGCGAGCAGTACTTC.

Here the CDR3 reads CASSFETGGLFEAFF. The CDR3 nucleotides are TGTGCCAGCAGCTTTGAGACAGGGGGCTTATTTGAAGCTTTCTTT. The chain joins TRBV5-4 to TRBJ1-1; TRBD1 aligns across 10 bases. The V gene's germline CDR1 is SGHNT and CDR2 YYREEE (reference sequence). This CDR3 spans 15 amino acids. V lost 2 bases to trimming and J lost 7 bases; unmatched junction nucleotides: 8.

The chain couples TRBV2 to TRBJ1-6; 9 bases are shared with TRBD1. With 10 bases clipped from V and 8 bases from J, the junction kept 12 bases outside the gene matches. Germline CDR1 reads SNHLY; CDR2 reads FYNNEI. The CDR3 runs 15 residues. CDR3 in DNA: TGTGCCATTCCCGATCGGGACAGGGCACATTCACCCCTCCACTTT. It specifies CAIPDRDRAHSPLHF.

The chain links TRBV4-1 to TRBJ2-5; 9 bases are shared with TRBD1. The CDR3 consists of 16 residues. The V gene's germline CDR1 is MGHRA and CDR2 YSYEKL. The J segment lost 5 bases and the V segment lost 0 bases, leaving 7 bases of the junction unmatched. The CDR3 nucleotides are TGCGCCAGCAGCCAAGATATGACAGGGGGTCCGGAGACCCAGTACTTC. This sequence encodes CASSQDMTGGPETQYF.

The V and J genes are TRBV5-1 and TRBJ2-1, with D possibly matching TRBD1 (6 bases). The length of the CDR3 is 14 residues. The germline gives CDR1 SGHRS, CDR2 YFSETQ. Deletions cut 1 base from V and 9 bases from J, with 14 bases between. CDR3: CASSLIQGYGEQFF. In DNA form, the CDR3 reads TGCGCCAGCAGCTTGATACAGGGATACGGTGAGCAGTTCTTC.

The chain couples TRBV28 to TRBJ1-4, with no clear D. In germline, CDR1 is MDHEN, CDR2 SYDVKM. CDR3 length equals 17 residues. With 1 base removed from V and 2 bases from J, the gap between germline ends came to 14 bases. CDR3 protein: CASSLYRGWRTNEKLFF. For the CDR3, the DNA is TGTGCCAGCAGTTTATATCGCGGCTGGCGCACTAATGAAAAACTGTTTTTT.

The J gene is TRBJ1-1, the V gene TRBV2; 10 positions match TRBD1. V dropped 5 bases and J dropped 1; count of bases not matched to a gene: 4. CDR3 length: 15 amino acids. Germline CDR1 and CDR2: SNHLY and FYNNEI. This CDR3 reads CASSPGQGENTEAFF. The CDR3 DNA is TGTGCCAGCAGTCCCGGACAGGGGGAGAACACTGAAGCTTTCTTT.

The V gene is TRBV2, the J gene TRBJ2-7; no reliable D call. V lost 8 bases to trimming and J lost 4 bases, with 15 bases between them. CDR1 is SNHLY and CDR2 is FYNNEI in the germline V gene. The CDR3 sequence is 13 residues long. Here the CDR3 DNA reads TGTGCCAGCTCCCCTACCCCTCAATACGAGCAGTACTTC. As protein: CASSPTPQYEQYF.

To note about this clone: The sample holds other DNA sequences that translate to the same CDR3. The chain is built from TRBV6-5 and TRBJ2-7; 7 nucleotides align to TRBD1. The CDR3 is made up of 13 amino acids. Germline V CDR1 and CDR2: MNHEY, SVGAGI. J gave up 4 bases and V 4 bases, and 4 bases lay outside the gene matches. The CDR3 spells CASSSAGGYEQYF. In nucleotides, the CDR3 is TGTGCCAGCAGTTCGGCAGGGGGTTACGAGCAGTACTTC.

The chain joins TRBV19 to TRBJ2-1; 10 bases are shared with TRBD2. The germline gives CDR1 LNHDA, CDR2 SQIVND (reference sequence). This CDR3 comprises 15 residues. The trim removed 5 bases at V and 7 bases at J, leaving 8 bases unmatched. CDR3 DNA sequence: TGTGCCAGTAGTCCAGACCCTAGCGGGAGAAATGAGCAGTTCTTC. This sequence encodes CASSPDPSGRNEQFF.

The genes are TRBV27 and TRBJ2-1, with D perhaps given as TRBD1 or TRBD2 (6 bases each). Germline V CDR1 and CDR2: MNHEY, SMNVEV (reference sequence). CDR3 length: 14 residues. V was cut by 7 bases and J by 2 bases, with 12 bases left in between. The CDR3 nucleotides are TGTGCCAGCACCGAGGGGGGTACCTACAATGAGCAGTTCTTC. It is translated as CASTEGGTYNEQFF.

The chain has TRBV6-5 and TRBJ1-6; D is ambiguous. The CDR3 extends over 12 amino acids. Germline V gene lookup returns CDR1 MNHEY and CDR2 SVGAGI. Trimming removed 11 bases from V and 8 bases from J, with 13 bases in between. In DNA form, the CDR3 reads TGTGCCTCCGGGGATCTAGATTCACCCCTCCACTTT. Protein product: CASGDLDSPLHF.